This entry lists 14 T cell receptor beta chains sequenced from one sample in a study of T cell responses to AZD1222 COVID-19 vaccine. Here immunoSEQ multiplex PCR was the method, and the copy in TCRdb shows in-frame clones only, minus some. The table records about 180,000 clones, more than 75% of them present only once. Sequencing used peripheral blood, obtained 28 days after the second AZD1222 dose. Every receptor here comes from an adult who received the AZD1222 COVID-19 vaccine.

The chain uses TRBV7-9 and TRBJ2-7; D remains unclear. Looked up from germline, CDR1 is SEHNR and CDR2 is FQNEAQ (reference sequence). Between the trimmed V and J ends, which lost 4 bases and 5 bases, there was a span of 9 bases. The CDR3 loop spans 12 amino acids. CDR3 region: CASSSLQNEQYF. For the CDR3, the DNA is TGTGCCAGCAGCTCACTCCAGAACGAGCAGTACTTC. Variable domain in full (rest from reference TRBV7-9 and TRBJ2-7): DTGVSQNPRHKITKRGQNVTFRCDPISEHNRLYWYRQTLGQGPEFLTYFQNEAQLEKSRLLSDRFSAERPKGSFSTLEIQRTEQGDSAMYLCASSSLQNEQYFGPGTRLTVT.

The chain links TRBV6-1 to TRBJ2-7; TRBD1 matches 9 bases. The V gene's germline CDR1 is MNHNS and CDR2 SASEGT. With V trimmed by 8 bases and J by 5 bases, 4 bases remained unmatched. The CDR3 has 12 residues. The CDR3 is CASAGTGNEQYF. CDR3 DNA: TGTGCCAGCGCCGGGACAGGGAACGAGCAGTACTTC.

This clone was detected only a few times. The rearrangement uses TRBV10-3 and TRBJ2-7, with 10 bases lining up with TRBD2. Germline V gene sequence: CDR1 ENHRY, CDR2 SYGVKD. The J segment lost 2 bases and the V segment lost 6 bases, leaving 4 bases of the junction unmatched. This CDR3 has 14 residues. The CDR3 bases are TGTGCCATCAGGGGGACTAGCGACCCCTACGAGCAGTACTTC. It translates to CAIRGTSDPYEQYF.

The V gene is TRBV4-2, the J gene TRBJ2-1, with 8 nucleotides matching TRBD2. The length of the CDR3 is 17 residues. In germline, CDR1 is LGHNA, CDR2 YNFKEQ. V trimming: 3 bases; J trimming: 5 bases; junction bases outside the gene matches: 12. CDR3 sequence reads: CASSHPPGLGPDNEQFF. The CDR3 nucleotides read TGTGCCAGCAGCCACCCTCCGGGACTAGGCCCCGACAATGAGCAGTTCTTC.

The chain carries TRBV7-9 and TRBJ1-1, with 9 bases fitting TRBD1. The CDR3 has 15 residues. Trimming cost V 5 bases and J 0 bases; bases outside gene matches: 4. Per the germline V gene, CDR1 is SEHNR and CDR2 is FQNEAQ (reference sequence). The chain's CDR3 is CASSPDRGVNTEAFF. CDR3 sequence (DNA): TGTGCCAGCAGCCCCGACAGGGGGGTGAACACTGAAGCTTTCTTT.

The chain uses TRBV18 and TRBJ2-3; the D is unclear. The CDR3 totals 16 residues. The V end lost 2 bases, the J end lost 0 bases, and 12 bases lay between the germline ends. The V gene's germline CDR1 is KGHSH and CDR2 LQKENI. The CDR3 DNA sequence: TGTGCCAGCTCACCAACCCCCGGCGTTAGCACAGATACGCAGTATTTT. Residues: CASSPTPGVSTDTQYF.

The chain joins TRBV19 to TRBJ2-3; D perhaps matches TRBD2 (6 bases). The CDR3 totals 15 residues. Germline loops: CDR1 LNHDA, CDR2 SQIVND (reference sequence). The V end was cut by 2 bases, the J end by 0 bases, with 9 bases between. The CDR3: CASSINSGSTDTQYF. CDR3 DNA sequence: TGTGCCAGTAGTATAAACAGCGGGAGCACAGATACGCAGTATTTT.

This sequence joins TRBV5-1 and TRBJ2-2; D uncertain. Germline V lookup: CDR1 SGHRS, CDR2 YFSETQ. The germline V and J ends were trimmed by 4 bases and 4 bases, with 11 bases remaining between them. The CDR3 has 14 residues. The DNA for the CDR3 is TGCGCCAGCAGCCCCGCCCCTCCCACCGGGGAGCTGTTTTTT. It codes for CASSPAPPTGELFF.

This chain joins TRBV2 and TRBJ2-7; D unresolved. Trimming left V 1 base short and J 0 bases short, with 4 bases between. Germline CDR1 is SNHLY and CDR2 is FYNNEI. The CDR3 covers 13 residues. CDR3 coding DNA: TGTGCCAGCAGTGAAGGTGCCTCCTACGAGCAGTACTTC. It translates to CASSEGASYEQYF. Complete variable domain (other parts from reference TRBV2 and TRBJ2-7): EPEVTQTPSHQVTQMGQEVILRCVPISNHLYFYWYRQILGQKVEFLVSFYNNEISEKSEIFDDQFSVERPDGSNFTLKIRSTKLEDSAMYFCASSEGASYEQYFGPGTRLTVT.

V usage is TRBV11-2 and J usage is TRBJ1-2, with D possibly being TRBD1 (5 bases). Trimming stripped 5 bases from V and 8 bases from J, with 12 bases between. The germline gives CDR1 SGHAT, CDR2 FQNNGV. The CDR3 spans 12 residues. The DNA for the CDR3 is TGTGCCAGCAGCCTCAGGGCGCGGGGCTACACCTTC. This encodes CASSLRARGYTF.

CDR3 bases: TGTGCCAGCAGTTTATTACAGGGCAGTTCACCCCTCCACTTT. This translates into CASSLLQGSSPLHF. The chain combines TRBV28 with TRBJ1-6, with D perhaps matching TRBD1 (6 bases). The CDR3 is made up of 14 amino acids. The germline gives CDR1 MDHEN, CDR2 SYDVKM. V lost 1 base and J lost 9, with 10 bases in between.

This chain links TRBV6-4 with TRBJ2-3; D is unresolved. Trimming removed 4 bases from V and 6 bases from J, with 11 bases in between. Germline loops: CDR1 MRHNA, CDR2 SNTAGT. The CDR3 loop spans 13 amino acids. The CDR3 sequence is CASSVSPGDTQYF. The DNA for the CDR3 is TGTGCCAGCAGTGTTTCCCCCGGTGATACGCAGTATTTT.

This rearrangement joins TRBV9 to TRBJ2-5; D gene unclear. Trimming removed 1 base at V and 3 bases at J, with 7 bases between. The CDR3 runs 13 residues. Germline CDR1 and CDR2: SGDLS and YYNGEE. The CDR3: CASSVSGEETQYF. In nucleotides, the CDR3 is TGTGCCAGCAGCGTATCTGGGGAAGAGACCCAGTACTTC.

J is TRBJ2-2 and V is TRBV7-3, with a tentative D call TRBD1 (5 bases). Germline V gene lookup returns CDR1 SGHTA and CDR2 FQGTGA. The CDR3 is 15 residues long. Deletions cut 3 bases from V and 8 bases from J, with 16 bases between. CDR3 in amino acids: CASSFDRPPSGELFF. DNA of the CDR3: TGTGCCAGCAGCTTTGACAGACCTCCGTCTGGGGAGCTGTTTTTT.